This T cell receptor beta chain was captured in a study of neurological immune-mediated disorders (dated by TCRdb to about 2019). With regard to the full study: Peripheral blood TCR-beta repertoires from HTLV-I-associated myelopathy (HAM/TSP) patients, multiple sclerosis patients and healthy controls were compared by UMI-based sequencing. The approximately 100 TCR-beta libraries included longitudinal samples, technical triplicates and paired sorted CD4+ and CD8+ T-cell subsets alongside PBMC samples. The cohort comprised 68 subjects: about 14 HAM/TSP patients, 35 or so multiple sclerosis patients and 20 healthy controls.

At least ten counts were recorded for this clonotype. It lacks a known antigen. No base quality values were provided; no much bigger clone lies one nucleotide off. Including cysteine and phenylalanine, the CDR3 has 13 amino acids. Only the CDR3 portion is preserved as DNA: 39 bases, with reading frame beginning at the first base. V is reduced by 4 bases and J by 6 bases, leaving a spacing of 10 bases between them. CDR1 and CDR2 were assigned from the germline V gene as SGHRS and YFSETQ. cDNA was synthesized by template-switch 5'RACE using a primer carrying a 10-nucleotide random unique molecular identifier by which each TCR transcript was tagged. Every sequencing run covered 15-18 subjects and yielded more than 170 million TCR-beta sequences. The RNeasy kit was used for extraction of total RNA. TCR-beta VDJ regions were amplified with primers for the TCR constant region and the 5'RACE anchor, using the KAPA Real-time Library Amplification kit. A first PCR added sample indexes and Illumina adaptors, after which a second PCR increased the library yield. After Ampure bead purification, the TCR product of roughly 650 bp was size-selected on a 2% E-gel SizeSelection system. Before pooling, library quality was checked on a Bioanalyzer, concentration was measured with Qubit, and libraries were quantified with the Kapa Library Quantification kit. An Illumina HiSeq 2500 sequenced the libraries paired-end 2 x 150 bp. To increase sequence diversity, roughly 24-32% phiX was spiked into each library pool. In the original analysis: The UMI-based MiGEC pipeline processed quality-filtered reads and removed over 80% of raw TCR sequences during error correction. VDJ genes were aligned to IMGT germline references, and clonotypes were defined by unique CDR3 amino acid sequence plus V-J genes. Clonal expansion, Shannon diversity and CDR3 relatedness were evaluated with VDJtools (CalcPairwiseDistances, ClusterSamples), while phylogenetic trees were built in CLCbio workbench. Using coefficient-of-variation modelling across technical triplicates, the study counted a clone as expanded if it had at least 8 unique UMIs. TCRdb itself trimmed the public reads at Q25 with fastp, ran MiXCR and retained productive beta chains. Here each entry gathers all rows of one CDR3 protein and keeps the most common genes and DNA. For this entry, the V and J calls and clone size follow TCRdb and not the study's own pipeline. Across this sample there are about 48,000 distinct CDR3 sequences, with 20% to 30% seen only once. The ten largest clones represent around a quarter of the sample.

Blood bank volunteers in Maryland, USA served as the healthy controls. Libraries from unsorted PBMCs were made from 2 million PBMCs kept in RNAlater at -80 degrees C until RNA extraction. Peripheral blood was subjected to Ficoll-Hypaque density gradient centrifugation to isolate PBMCs, which were then cryopreserved in liquid nitrogen. Here is what the overall study found, with its caveats: No identical CDR3 amino acid sequences were shared among expanded clones across subjects, suggesting private TCR-beta repertoires in all groups. TCR clonal expansion was highest in HAM/TSP patients and lowest in MS patients, with MS patients falling below even healthy controls.

The sample consisted of PBMCs. The receptor comes from a woman in her 70s in good health. The V gene is TRBV5-1 and the J gene is TRBJ2-2, and TRBD1 may be the D gene, going by 5 matching bases. The DNA sequence is as follows: TGCGCCAGCAGCCAGGGATTCGCCGGGGAGCTGTTTTTT. This yields the protein CASSQGFAGELFF.